The source of this T cell receptor (beta chain) is a study of blood T cell repertoires in COVID-19 (dated by TCRdb to the early 2020s). About the full investigation: Collaborator samples came from the United States, Italy and Spain and covered acute and convalescent phases of COVID-19. The material from the prospective study consisted of cDNA or gDNA derived from T cells, B-cell-depleted T cells, or PBMCs. A de-identified subject ID, COVID-19 status, age in years and sex were almost always included in the sample metadata. A freely available public database, intended as a resource for researchers studying the immune response to SARS-CoV-2, is where the repertoires were released. Subjects who had been exposed to COVID-19, were actively infected with it, or had recovered from it provided the deeply sampled blood TCRbeta repertoires that made up the dataset. Where available, HLA class I and class II types were taken from metadata supplied by the sample provider and were not determined by assay-based typing. Samples were obtained from the ongoing ImmuneRACE study (first 160 participants) and from over a thousand subjects provided by 6 global collaborators. What the research found in general, with its limitations: The amount of clinical and demographic metadata varied by source and participant and was provided uncurated.

TCRbeta CDR3 regions were amplified from genomic DNA by means of the immunoSEQ Assay, a bias-controlled multiplex PCR. The original methods were these. Within the assay, amplification of reference gene primers was used to estimate how many nucleated cells each sample contained. Sequence reads were collapsed and filtered to measure the absolute abundance of every unique TCRbeta CDR3 rearrangement. Productive Simpson clonality was computed per sample as the square root of Simpson's diversity index over productive rearrangements. TCRdb carries this immuneACCESS record with in-frame sequences only. Its versions omit some clonotypes, under half of them owing to an unresolved V gene in the studies checked, with the rest unexplained. V and J calls and clone size come straight from that table; D and trimming were deduced from the DNA. Here the sample has hundreds of thousands of clones; 89% occur a single time. Approximately 12% of the sample is held by the ten biggest clonotypes.

Its CDR3 holds 14 amino acids, cysteine through phenylalanine. The read is trimmed to its CDR3 DNA, 42 bases read in frame from base 1. Taken from the germline V gene, the CDR1 and CDR2 loops are MNHEY and SVGAGI. V is clipped by 4 bases and J by 6 bases, and the sequence between their germline boundaries is 13 bases long. Whole blood was collected in K2EDTA tubes by collaborating institutions according to the institutions' own protocols. For TCRbeta analysis, collaborators shipped samples as frozen whole blood, isolated PBMCs, or DNA extracted from either of those sample types. A remark on this clone: This receptor's antigen is unknown. Base qualities were left out, and no much larger clone turns up one base away.

The source is a woman aged 55-75 years with acute or convalescent COVID-19. The chain was built from TRBV6-5 and TRBJ2-1, with the D gene call left open. The sequencing sample was made of peripheral blood. The sequenced DNA is TGTGCCAGCAGTTTAAATCCGGGTCGCAATGAGCAGTTCTTC. Its coded protein is CASSLNPGRNEQFF.